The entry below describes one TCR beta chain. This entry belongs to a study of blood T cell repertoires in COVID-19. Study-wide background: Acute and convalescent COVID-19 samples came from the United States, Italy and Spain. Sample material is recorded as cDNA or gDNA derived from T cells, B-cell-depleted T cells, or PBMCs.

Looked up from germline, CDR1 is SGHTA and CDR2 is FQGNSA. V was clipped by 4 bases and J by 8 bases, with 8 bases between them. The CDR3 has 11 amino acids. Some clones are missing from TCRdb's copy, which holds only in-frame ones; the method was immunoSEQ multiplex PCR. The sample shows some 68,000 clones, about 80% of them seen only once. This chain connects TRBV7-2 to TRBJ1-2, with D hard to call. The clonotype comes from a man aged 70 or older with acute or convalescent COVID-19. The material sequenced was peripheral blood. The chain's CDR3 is CASSSGQGYTF. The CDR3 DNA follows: TGTGCCAGCAGCTCAGGTCAGGGCTACACCTTC.